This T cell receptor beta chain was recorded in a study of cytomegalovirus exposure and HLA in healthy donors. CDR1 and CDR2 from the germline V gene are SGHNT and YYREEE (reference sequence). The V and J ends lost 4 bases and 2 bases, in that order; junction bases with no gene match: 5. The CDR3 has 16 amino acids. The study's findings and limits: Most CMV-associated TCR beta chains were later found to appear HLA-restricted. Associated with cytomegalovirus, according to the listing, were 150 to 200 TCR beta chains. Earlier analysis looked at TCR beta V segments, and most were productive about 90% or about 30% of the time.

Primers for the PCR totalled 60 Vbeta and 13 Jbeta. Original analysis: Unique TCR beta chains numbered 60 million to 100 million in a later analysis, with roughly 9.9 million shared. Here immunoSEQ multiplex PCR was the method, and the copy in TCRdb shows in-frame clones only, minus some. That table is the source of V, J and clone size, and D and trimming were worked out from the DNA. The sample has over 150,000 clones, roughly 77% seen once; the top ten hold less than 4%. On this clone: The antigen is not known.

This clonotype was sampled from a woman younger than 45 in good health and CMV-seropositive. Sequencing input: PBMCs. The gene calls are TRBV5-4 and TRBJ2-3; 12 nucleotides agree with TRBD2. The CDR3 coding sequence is TGTGCCAGCAGCCCGACTAGCGGGAGTTTCACAGATACGCAGTATTTT. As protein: CASSPTSGSFTDTQYF.